The rows below give T cell receptor beta chains drawn from one sample of a study of T-cell reconstitution after alpha-beta-depleted transplantation in children. TCRdb reprocessed the PCR reads with MiXCR, giving one entry per CDR3 protein. Here the sample spans about 170,000 distinct CDR3 sequences, around 10% being singletons. The specimen was PBMCs, collected before TCRalphabeta/CD19-depleted stem cell transplant. The receptors shown here come from a boy aged 2 to 10 with acute myeloid leukemia, due to receive a stem cell transplant. Each CDR3 is given with its conserved first and last residue. D genes are given only for firm matches. Part of the rows lack a size; the others show once, few, many or a class for expanded clones.

J gene	clone size	V gene	D gene	CDR3 length	CDR3 protein	CDR3 DNA
TRBJ2-1	many	TRBV3-1	NA	14	CASSFGLRDNEQFF	TGTGCCAGCAGCTTCGGCCTTCGAGACAATGAGCAGTTCTTC
TRBJ1-1	many	TRBV7-8	TRBD1	15	CASRPTGGVDTEAFF	TGTGCCAGCAGGCCTACAGGGGGGGTAGACACTGAAGCTTTCTTT
TRBJ1-2	many	TRBV30	NA	12	CASAGTTYGYTF	TGTGCCTCCGCCGGGACAACCTATGGCTACACCTTC
TRBJ2-1	many	TRBV7-9	NA	16	CASTGRPGLGYNEQFF	TGTGCCAGCACCGGCCGCCCAGGATTGGGTTACAATGAGCAGTTCTTC
TRBJ2-7	many	TRBV7-9	NA	15	CASSLDSSPIYEQYF	TGTGCCAGCAGCTTAGACAGCTCACCTATCTACGAGCAGTACTTC
TRBJ2-3	many	TRBV20-1	NA	13	CSASEVLTDTQYF	TGCAGTGCTAGCGAAGTCTTGACAGATACGCAGTATTTT
TRBJ1-2	NA	TRBV19	NA	14	CASSITGVNYGYTF	TGTGCCAGTAGTATAACGGGAGTTAACTATGGCTACACCTTC
TRBJ1-1	many	TRBV25-1	NA	15	CASSESSRGNTEAFF	TGTGCCAGCAGTGAATCATCCAGGGGAAACACTGAAGCTTTCTTT
TRBJ2-5	many	TRBV27	NA	14	CASGRTASQETQYF	TGTGCCAGCGGCAGGACGGCAAGCCAAGAGACCCAGTACTTC
TRBJ1-1	many	TRBV27	NA	16	CASTKIVQGGNTEAFF	TGTGCCAGCACCAAAATCGTACAGGGAGGGAACACTGAAGCTTTCTTT
TRBJ2-4	many	TRBV6-5	NA	13	CASSYTGSSIQYF	TGTGCCAGCAGTTACACGGGTTCCAGCATTCAGTACTTC
TRBJ1-5	many	TRBV5-5	TRBD1	14	CASSFRDRGKPQHF	TGTGCCAGCAGCTTCCGGGACAGGGGGAAGCCCCAGCATTTT
TRBJ2-3	many	TRBV11-2	TRBD2	16	CASSFRLAGGRDTQYF	TGTGCCAGCAGCTTCCGACTAGCGGGGGGGCGAGATACGCAGTATTTT
TRBJ2-1	many	TRBV6-1	NA	15	CASSPGAPSYNEQFF	TGTGCCAGCAGCCCTGGCGCCCCCTCCTACAATGAGCAGTTCTTC
TRBJ2-2	once	TRBV20-1	TRBD2	17	CCAGVRASGRASGELFF	TGCTGTGCTGGGGTTAGAGCTAGCGGGAGGGCCTCCGGGGAGCTGTTTTTT
TRBJ1-1	many	TRBV11-3	TRBD1	15	CASSIPGQANTEAFF	TGTGCCAGCAGCATTCCGGGACAGGCGAACACTGAAGCTTTCTTT
TRBJ2-7	many	TRBV28	NA	17	CASSLLDSGKIVYEQYF	TGTGCCAGCAGTTTACTCGATAGTGGAAAGATCGTCTACGAGCAGTACTTC
TRBJ2-7	many	TRBV6-1	TRBD1	13	CASRRQGFSEQYF	TGTGCCAGCAGGAGACAGGGGTTCTCCGAGCAGTACTTC
TRBJ1-1	many	TRBV2	TRBD1	13	CASRVTGNTESFF	TGTGCCAGCAGGGTGACAGGGAACACTGAATCTTTCTTT
TRBJ2-5	NA	TRBV11-2	TRBD1	15	CASSFQGARKETQYF	TGTGCCAGCAGCTTCCAGGGGGCCCGCAAAGAGACCCAGTACTTC
TRBJ2-1	many	TRBV11-1	NA	18	CASSSTRDTRSSYNEQFF	TGTGCCAGCAGCTCAACCCGGGACACAAGGAGCTCCTACAATGAGCAGTTCTTC
TRBJ2-1	many	TRBV12-3/TRBV12-4	NA	15	CASSPTRLPYNEQFF	TGTGCCAGCAGTCCAACCCGGTTACCCTACAATGAGCAGTTCTTC
TRBJ2-1	many	TRBV5-1	TRBD2	15	CASSELAEAYNEQFF	TGCGCCAGCAGCGAACTAGCGGAAGCTTACAATGAGCAGTTCTTC
TRBJ1-5	many	TRBV7-2	NA	14	CASSLVGYGQPQHF	TGTGCCAGCAGCTTAGTTGGTTACGGTCAGCCCCAGCATTTT
TRBJ2-2	many	TRBV7-9	NA	14	CASSLVAVFGELFF	TGTGCCAGCAGCTTAGTAGCGGTATTCGGGGAGCTGTTTTTT
TRBJ2-2	many	TRBV20-1	NA	12	CSGRDGTGELFF	TGCAGTGGCCGGGACGGCACCGGGGAGCTGTTTTTT
TRBJ2-1	many	TRBV6-4	TRBD1	16	CASSRGPLTLYNEQFF	TGTGCCAGCAGTAGGGGGCCTCTAACCCTCTACAATGAGCAGTTCTTC
TRBJ2-1	many	TRBV28	NA	14	CASSRGGVHNEQFF	TGTGCCAGCAGTCGAGGGGGGGTTCACAATGAGCAGTTCTTC
TRBJ2-1	once	TRBV7-3	NA	12	CASSLMEDEQFF	TGTGCCAGCAGCTTAATGGAAGATGAGCAGTTCTTC